The 27 T cell receptor beta chains below all came from one sample that was sequenced in a study of blood T cell repertoires in COVID-19. Clones were sequenced by immunoSEQ multiplex PCR, and TCRdb holds only the in-frame ones, with some missing. The repertoire holds 130,000 to 150,000 clones, with over 75% as singletons. The sample taken for sequencing was peripheral blood. The receptors derive from a woman in her forties or fifties with acute or convalescent COVID-19.

This clone was observed a single time. The gene calls are TRBV10-1 and TRBJ1-5; 8 nucleotides align to TRBD1. The V gene end was trimmed by 4 bases and the J gene end by 0 bases; junction bases not matched to a gene: 2. This CDR3 has 15 residues. Germline CDR1 and CDR2: WNHNN and SYGVQD (reference sequence). This CDR3 is CASSGGQDSNQPQHF. CDR3 in DNA: TGCGCCAGCAGTGGGGGACAGGATAGCAATCAGCCCCAGCATTTT.

The chain joins TRBV18 to TRBJ1-3; 12 nucleotides match TRBD1. Trimming removed 6 bases from V and 4 bases from J; junction bases left unmatched: 4. This CDR3 comprises 15 residues. From germline, CDR1 is KGHSH and CDR2 LQKENI. CDR3 coding DNA: TGTGCCAGCTCTCCGGGACAGGGGGCAGGAAACACCATATATTTT. Encoded protein: CASSPGQGAGNTIYF.

This chain uses TRBV7-9 with TRBJ2-7; D ambiguous. This CDR3 comprises 11 residues. In germline, CDR1 is SEHNR, CDR2 FQNEAQ (reference sequence). V gave up 3 bases and J gave up 7 bases, with 7 bases separating them. CDR3: CASSFGSEQYF. The CDR3 nucleotides read TGTGCCAGCAGCTTCGGGTCTGAGCAGTACTTC.

J is TRBJ1-1 and V is TRBV3-1 (or the pseudogene TRBV3-2); TRBD1 might be the D (6 bases). This CDR3 spans 13 amino acids. Looked up from germline, CDR1 is LGHDT and CDR2 is YNNKEL (reference sequence). Deletions cut 1 base from V and 3 bases from J, with 6 bases between. The CDR3 protein is CASSQAGDTEAFF. The CDR3 bases are TGTGCCAGCAGCCAAGCAGGGGACACTGAAGCTTTCTTT.

This chain connects TRBV2 to TRBJ2-3, with 9 nucleotides matching TRBD1. The CDR3 is 12 amino acids. Germline CDR1 reads SNHLY; CDR2 reads FYNNEI. Losses at the gene ends were 8 bases for V and 10 bases for J; bases not matched to a gene: 7. The CDR3 DNA is TGTGCCAGCCGGGACAGGGTGGGCCCGCAGTATTTT. It specifies CASRDRVGPQYF.

This clone was detected a few times. This chain links TRBV5-1 with TRBJ2-1; TRBD2 is a possible D gene (6 bases). This CDR3 region has 12 residues. V was cut by 2 bases and J by 8 bases, with 8 bases left in between. Germline V gene data show CDR1 as SGHRS and CDR2 as YFSETQ. In DNA form, the CDR3 reads TGCGCCAGCAGCTTATCGGGAGATGAGCAGTTCTTC. Its protein is CASSLSGDEQFF.

Turning to this clone: Sequence at one end of the junction differs from germline and may be a read error. V usage is TRBV2 and J usage is TRBJ2-7, with 8 bases matching TRBD1. Germline-derived CDR1 and CDR2 are SNHLY and FYNNEI. CDR3 length: 11 amino acids. The CDR3 reads CASSGQGGSVF. CDR3 nucleotides: TGTGCCAGCAGCGGACAGGGAGGATCGGTCTTC.

The gene calls are TRBV18 and TRBJ1-5; D gene ambiguous. In germline, CDR1 is KGHSH, CDR2 LQKENI. Trimming took off 6 bases at V and 5 bases at J, with 11 bases between the two ends. This CDR3 has 13 amino acids. The CDR3 region is CASSPGWDQPQHF. The CDR3 bases are TGTGCCAGCTCTCCGGGGTGGGATCAGCCCCAGCATTTT.

The chain joins TRBV19 to TRBJ1-3; D call uncertain. Trimming cost V 2 bases and J 0 bases, with 8 bases left between them. The CDR3 loop spans 15 amino acids. Germline CDR1 and CDR2: LNHDA and SQIVND (reference sequence). CDR3 bases: TGTGCCAGTAGTATATTGCAACACTCTGGAAACACCATATATTTT. This gives the protein CASSILQHSGNTIYF.

This rearrangement joins TRBV19 to TRBJ1-1, with 10 bases identical to TRBD1. Losses at the gene ends were 8 bases for V and 5 bases for J; bases not matched to a gene: 5. CDR3 length: 13 amino acids. Germline V lookup: CDR1 LNHDA, CDR2 SQIVND (reference sequence). CDR3 in amino acids: CASQTGGITEAFF. The CDR3 DNA sequence: TGTGCCAGTCAGACAGGGGGCATAACTGAAGCTTTCTTT.

The chain uses TRBV7-2 and TRBJ1-2, with D unresolved. V lost 3 bases and J lost 7, with 9 bases in between. There are 12 residues in the CDR3. CDR1 and CDR2 from the germline V gene are SGHTA and FQGNSA. CDR3 in amino acids: CASSLEGVGYTF. The CDR3 DNA reads TGTGCCAGCAGCTTGGAGGGTGTTGGCTACACCTTC.

This clone was detected only once. This chain uses TRBV7-6 with TRBJ1-6; no clear D gene. Germline V CDR1 and CDR2: SGHVS, FNYEAQ. Trimming left V 3 bases short and J 5 bases short, with 11 bases between. This CDR3 is built from 15 residues. For the CDR3, the DNA is TGTGCCAGCAGCTTCTTTGAGGCCAATAATTCACCCCTCCACTTT. Residues: CASSFFEANNSPLHF.

V and J are TRBV24-1 and TRBJ1-2; unclear D gene. The CDR3 sequence is 13 residues long. V was trimmed by 5 bases and J by 2 bases, leaving 8 bases between them. CDR1 is KGHDR, CDR2 SFDVKD, per germline. CDR3 in amino acids: CATSVGSNYGYTF. The CDR3 DNA reads TGTGCCACCAGTGTTGGGAGCAACTATGGCTACACCTTC.

J is TRBJ2-7 and V is TRBV4-1; D perhaps matches TRBD2 (6 bases). The CDR3 has 15 amino acids. Germline loops: CDR1 MGHRA, CDR2 YSYEKL. Trimming left V 0 bases short and J 9 bases short, with 18 bases between. The CDR3 nucleotides are TGCGCCAGCAGCCAAGAGGGGGGTACCACGACACGGCAGTACTTC. Translation gives CASSQEGGTTTRQYF.

V is TRBV7-2 and J is TRBJ2-7, with TRBD2 matching 9 bases. The CDR3 sequence is 15 residues long. Germline CDR1 reads SGHTA; CDR2 reads FQGNSA. The junction had 4 bases not matched to a gene; V was cut back by 2 bases and J by 2 bases. The CDR3 DNA reads TGTGCCAGCAGCTTACAGGCTAGCGGGGCCTACGAGCAGTACTTC. Its translation: CASSLQASGAYEQYF.

The V and J genes are TRBV28 and TRBJ2-4; 9 bases fit TRBD2. In germline, CDR1 is MDHEN, CDR2 SYDVKM. This CDR3 is built from 17 residues. J lost 5 bases, V lost 3 bases, and 11 bases had no gene match. The CDR3 DNA sequence: TGTGCCAGCAGTTTTCTAGTTAGCGGGGGACTCGAAAACATTCAGTACTTC. Protein sequence: CASSFLVSGGLENIQYF.

The chain joins TRBV7-9 to TRBJ2-2; TRBD1 agrees at 9 bases. Germline CDR1 reads SEHNR; CDR2 reads FQNEAQ (reference sequence). V dropped 5 bases and J dropped 2; count of bases not matched to a gene: 6. This CDR3 region has 16 residues. The CDR3 region has the DNA TGTGCCAGCAGCCTCGGGACAGGGACTAACACCGGGGAGCTGTTTTTT. Translated, it gives CASSLGTGTNTGELFF.

V and J are TRBV3-1 (or the pseudogene TRBV3-2) and TRBJ2-5; D is possibly TRBD2 (6 bases). V lost 1 base to trimming and J lost 5 bases, with 17 bases between them. The CDR3 totals 16 residues. Germline V gives CDR1 LGHDT, CDR2 YNNKEL (reference sequence). CDR3 in amino acids: CASSQVALAPRETQYF. CDR3 DNA sequence: TGTGCCAGCAGCCAAGTAGCGCTAGCGCCGAGGGAGACCCAGTACTTC.

The chain joins TRBV27 to TRBJ1-2; 7 bases align to TRBD1. The CDR3 is 15 amino acids. The V segment lost 5 bases and the J segment 2 bases; nucleotides outside the gene matches: 8. Germline CDR1 reads MNHEY; CDR2 reads SMNVEV (reference sequence). CDR3 in DNA: TGTGCCAGCAGTCTAAAGGGACAGCTAAACTATGGCTACACCTTC. This codes for CASSLKGQLNYGYTF.

J is TRBJ1-5 and V is TRBV19, with 9 nucleotides matching TRBD1. CDR3 length: 14 residues. The V and J ends lost 6 bases and 5 bases, in that order; junction bases with no gene match: 5. Germline assignment: CDR1 LNHDA and CDR2 SQIVND (reference sequence). DNA of the CDR3: TGTGCCAGTAGCCCGGGACAGGGTGATCAGCCCCAGCATTTT. Translating it yields CASSPGQGDQPQHF.

This chain connects TRBV7-2 to TRBJ1-2; TRBD1 might be the D (5 bases). Germline V gene lookup returns CDR1 SGHTA and CDR2 FQGNSA. Deletions cut 2 bases from V and 5 bases from J, with 6 bases between. This CDR3 is built from 12 residues. Here the CDR3 DNA reads TGTGCCAGCAGCTTATCAGGGTATGGCTACACCTTC. Translation: CASSLSGYGYTF.

The chain joins TRBV5-1 to TRBJ1-4; a weak D match, TRBD1 (5 bases). Trimming stripped 0 bases from V and 3 bases from J, with 15 bases between. Germline values: CDR1 SGHRS, CDR2 YFSETQ. The CDR3 length is 17 residues. CDR3: CASSLAMGLGANEKLFF. The CDR3 nucleotides read TGCGCCAGCAGCTTGGCCATGGGGTTAGGGGCTAATGAAAAACTGTTTTTT.

This sequence joins TRBV27 and TRBJ1-2; possibly TRBD1 for D (5 bases). Trimming pared 4 bases from V and 4 bases from J, leaving 10 bases between. Germline V gives CDR1 MNHEY, CDR2 SMNVEV (reference sequence). The CDR3 is 13 amino acids. The CDR3 nucleotides read TGTGCCAGCAGTTCCCCCGGGGGCTATGGCTACACCTTC. This translates into CASSSPGGYGYTF.

J is TRBJ1-2 and V is TRBV6-5; TRBD1 agrees at 7 bases. The CDR3 consists of 14 residues. Losses at the gene ends were 6 bases for V and 3 bases for J; bases not matched to a gene: 7. Germline V gives CDR1 MNHEY, CDR2 SVGAGI. The CDR3 DNA is TGTGCCAGCAGCTCCGACAGGGCGGACTATGGCTACACCTTC. This sequence encodes CASSSDRADYGYTF.

This chain uses TRBV11-2 with TRBJ1-2, with 8 bases fitting TRBD1. The ends lost 5 bases at V and 4 bases at J; junction bases unmatched: 3. Per the germline V gene, CDR1 is SGHAT and CDR2 is FQNNGV. The CDR3 length is 13 residues. CDR3 residues: CASSPGQAYGYTF. In nucleotides, the CDR3 is TGTGCCAGCAGCCCGGGACAGGCCTATGGCTACACCTTC.

Turning to this clone: Within the sample, other DNA sequences also encode this same CDR3. Written as DNA, the CDR3 is TGTGCCACCAGTGATCCTAATCAGCCCCAGCATTTT. This codes for CATSDPNQPQHF. The chain couples TRBV24-1 to TRBJ1-5; D is ambiguous. V gave up 3 bases and J gave up 4 bases, with 3 bases separating them. CDR3 length equals 12 residues. The germline V gene has CDR1 KGHDR and CDR2 SFDVKD.

This clone was counted between two and nine times. V usage is TRBV6-5 and J usage is TRBJ1-2; D perhaps matches TRBD1 (6 bases). Between the trimmed V and J ends, which lost 4 bases and 5 bases, there was a span of 14 bases. The germline V gene has CDR1 MNHEY and CDR2 SVGAGI. The CDR3 spans 14 residues. CDR3 DNA: TGTGCCAGCAGTTCCCCAGGGGAAGGTTATGGCTACACCTTC. This sequence encodes CASSSPGEGYGYTF.